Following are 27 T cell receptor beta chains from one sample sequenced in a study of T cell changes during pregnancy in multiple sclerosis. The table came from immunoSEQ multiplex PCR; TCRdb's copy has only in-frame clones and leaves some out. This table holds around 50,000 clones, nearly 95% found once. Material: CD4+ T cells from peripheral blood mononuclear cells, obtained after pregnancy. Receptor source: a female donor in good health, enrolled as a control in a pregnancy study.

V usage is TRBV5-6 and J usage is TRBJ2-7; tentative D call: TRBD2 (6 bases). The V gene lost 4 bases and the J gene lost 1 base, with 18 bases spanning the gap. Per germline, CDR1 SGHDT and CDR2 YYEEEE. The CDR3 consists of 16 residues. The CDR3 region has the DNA TGTGCCAGCAGCACGGGACTCTTAGCCTTATCCTACGAGCAGTACTTC. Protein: CASSTGLLALSYEQYF.

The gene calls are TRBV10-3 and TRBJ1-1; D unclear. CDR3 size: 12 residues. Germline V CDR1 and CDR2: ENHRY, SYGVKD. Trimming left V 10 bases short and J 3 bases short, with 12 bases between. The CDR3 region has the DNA TGTGCCAGTACGAAGGAGGACACTGAAGCTTTCTTT. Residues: CASTKEDTEAFF.

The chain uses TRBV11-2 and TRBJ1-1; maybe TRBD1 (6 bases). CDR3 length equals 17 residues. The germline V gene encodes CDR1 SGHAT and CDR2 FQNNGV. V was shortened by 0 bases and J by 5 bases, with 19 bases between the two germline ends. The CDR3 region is CASSLERFRGGTTEAFF. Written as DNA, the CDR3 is TGTGCCAGCAGCTTAGAAAGATTTAGGGGGGGAACGACTGAAGCTTTCTTT. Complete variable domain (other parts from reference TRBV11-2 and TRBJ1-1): EAGVAQSPRYKIIEKRQSVAFWCNPISGHATLYWYQQILGQGPKLLIQFQNNGVVDDSQLPKDRFSAERLKGVDSTLKIQPAKLEDSAVYLCASSLERFRGGTTEAFFGQGTRLTVV.

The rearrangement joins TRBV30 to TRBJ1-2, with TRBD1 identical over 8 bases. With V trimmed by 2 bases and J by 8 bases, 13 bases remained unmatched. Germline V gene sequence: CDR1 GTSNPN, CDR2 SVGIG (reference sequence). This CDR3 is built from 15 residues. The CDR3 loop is CAWSSVGGTGYGYTF. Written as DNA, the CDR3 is TGTGCCTGGAGTTCCGTGGGCGGGACAGGTTACGGCTACACCTTC.

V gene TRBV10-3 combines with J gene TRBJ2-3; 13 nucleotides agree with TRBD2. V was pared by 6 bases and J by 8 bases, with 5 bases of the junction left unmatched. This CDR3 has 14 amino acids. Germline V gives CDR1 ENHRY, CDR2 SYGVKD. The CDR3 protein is CAISGTSGISTQYF. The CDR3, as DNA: TGTGCCATCAGCGGGACTAGCGGGATCTCTACGCAGTATTTT.

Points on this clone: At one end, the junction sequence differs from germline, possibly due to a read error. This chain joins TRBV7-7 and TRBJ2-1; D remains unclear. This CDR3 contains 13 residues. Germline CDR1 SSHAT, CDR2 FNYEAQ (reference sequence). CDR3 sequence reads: CASSQNRPNEQFF. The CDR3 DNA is TGTGCTAGCAGCCAAAACAGACCCAATGAGCAGTTCTTC.

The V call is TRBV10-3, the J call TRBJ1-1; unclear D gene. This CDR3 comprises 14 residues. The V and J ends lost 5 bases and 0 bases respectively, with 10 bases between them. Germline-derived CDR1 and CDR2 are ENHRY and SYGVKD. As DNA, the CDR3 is TGTGCCATCAGTTCTACGGTCATGAACACTGAAGCTTTCTTT. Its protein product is CAISSTVMNTEAFF.

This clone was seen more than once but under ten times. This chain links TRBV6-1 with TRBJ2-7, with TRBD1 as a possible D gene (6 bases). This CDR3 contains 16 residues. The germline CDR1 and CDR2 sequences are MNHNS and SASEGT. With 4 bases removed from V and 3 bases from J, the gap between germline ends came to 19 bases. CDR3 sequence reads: CASSGLIPTGIYEQYF. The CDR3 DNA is TGTGCCAGCAGTGGGCTCATCCCTACAGGGATCTACGAGCAGTACTTC.

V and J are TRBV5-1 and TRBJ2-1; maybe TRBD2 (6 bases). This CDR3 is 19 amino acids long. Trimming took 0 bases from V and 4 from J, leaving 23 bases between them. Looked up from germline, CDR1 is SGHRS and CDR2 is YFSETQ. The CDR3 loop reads CASSLGRQRFGGVYNEQFF. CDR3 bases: TGCGCCAGCAGCTTGGGCCGACAGCGCTTTGGAGGGGTTTACAATGAGCAGTTCTTC.

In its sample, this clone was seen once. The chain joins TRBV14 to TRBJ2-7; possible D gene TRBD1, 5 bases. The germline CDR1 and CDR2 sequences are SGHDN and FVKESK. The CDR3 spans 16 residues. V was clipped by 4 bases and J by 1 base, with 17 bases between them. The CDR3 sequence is CASSPLQGRESYEQYF. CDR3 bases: TGTGCCAGCAGCCCACTCCAGGGTAGGGAATCCTACGAGCAGTACTTC.

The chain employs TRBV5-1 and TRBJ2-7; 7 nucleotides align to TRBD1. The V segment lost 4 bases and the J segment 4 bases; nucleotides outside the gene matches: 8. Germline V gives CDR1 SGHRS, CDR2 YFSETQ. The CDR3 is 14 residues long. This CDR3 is CASSRLGQEYEQYF. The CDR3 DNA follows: TGCGCCAGCAGCCGCCTAGGACAGGAGTACGAGCAGTACTTC.

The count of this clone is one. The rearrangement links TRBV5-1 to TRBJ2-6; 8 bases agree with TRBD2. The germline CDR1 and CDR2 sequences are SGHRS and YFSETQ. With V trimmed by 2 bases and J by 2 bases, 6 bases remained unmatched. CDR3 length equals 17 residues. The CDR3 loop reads CASSFGVGGAGANVLTF. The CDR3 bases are TGCGCCAGCAGCTTCGGGGTCGGGGGGGCTGGGGCCAACGTCCTGACTTTC.

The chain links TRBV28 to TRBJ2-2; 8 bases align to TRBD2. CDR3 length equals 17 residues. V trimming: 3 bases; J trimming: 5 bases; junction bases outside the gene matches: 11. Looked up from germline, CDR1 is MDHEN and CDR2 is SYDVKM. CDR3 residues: CASSFIYAGGRTGELFF. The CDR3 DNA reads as TGTGCCAGCAGTTTCATTTATGCGGGAGGCCGGACCGGGGAGCTGTTTTTT.

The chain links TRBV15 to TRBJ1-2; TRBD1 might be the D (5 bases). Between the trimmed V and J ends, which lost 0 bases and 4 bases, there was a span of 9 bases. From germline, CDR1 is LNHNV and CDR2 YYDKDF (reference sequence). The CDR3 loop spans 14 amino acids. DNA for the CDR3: TGTGCCACCAGCAGAGATAGGCAGGGCTATGGCTACACCTTC. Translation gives CATSRDRQGYGYTF.

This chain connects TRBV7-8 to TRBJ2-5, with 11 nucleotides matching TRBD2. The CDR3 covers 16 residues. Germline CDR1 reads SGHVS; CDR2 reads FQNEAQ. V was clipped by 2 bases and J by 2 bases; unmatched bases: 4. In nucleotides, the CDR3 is TGTGCCAGCAGCTTACTAGCGGGGGGACCACAAGAGACCCAGTACTTC. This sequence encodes CASSLLAGGPQETQYF.

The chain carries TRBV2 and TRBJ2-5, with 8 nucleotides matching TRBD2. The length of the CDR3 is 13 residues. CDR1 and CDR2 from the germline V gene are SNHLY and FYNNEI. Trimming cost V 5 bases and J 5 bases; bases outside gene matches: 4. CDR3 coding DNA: TGTGCCAGCAGTAGCGGGAGAATGGAGACCCAGTACTTC. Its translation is CASSSGRMETQYF.

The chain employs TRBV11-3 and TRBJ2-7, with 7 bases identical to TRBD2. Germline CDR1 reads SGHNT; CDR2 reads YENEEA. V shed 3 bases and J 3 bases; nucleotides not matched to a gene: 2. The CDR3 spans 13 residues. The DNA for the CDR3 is TGTGCCAGCAGCTTTGGCGGGAGCTACGAGCAGTACTTC. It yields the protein CASSFGGSYEQYF.

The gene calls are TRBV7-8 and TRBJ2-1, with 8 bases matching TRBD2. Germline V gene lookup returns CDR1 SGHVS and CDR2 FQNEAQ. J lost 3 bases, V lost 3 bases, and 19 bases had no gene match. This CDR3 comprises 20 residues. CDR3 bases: TGTGCCAGCAGCTTCCGGGGCGTGGGGAGTGCGGGACTAGTCTACAATGAGCAGTTCTTC. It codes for CASSFRGVGSAGLVYNEQFF.

Written as DNA, the CDR3 is TGTGCCAGCAGTACAACCCGACAGGGGCGCAATCAGCCCCAGCATTTT. This codes for CASSTTRQGRNQPQHF. This chain connects TRBV6-6 to TRBJ1-5, with 8 bases identical to TRBD1. Germline V gene lookup returns CDR1 MNHNY and CDR2 SVGAGI (reference sequence). This CDR3 is built from 16 residues. V trimming: 5 bases; J trimming: 2 bases; junction bases outside the gene matches: 8.

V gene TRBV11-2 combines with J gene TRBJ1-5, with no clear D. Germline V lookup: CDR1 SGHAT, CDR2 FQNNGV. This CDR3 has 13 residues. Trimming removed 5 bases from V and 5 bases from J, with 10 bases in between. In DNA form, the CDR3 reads TGTGCCAGCAGCCCGACACTCTATCAGCCCCAGCATTTT. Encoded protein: CASSPTLYQPQHF.

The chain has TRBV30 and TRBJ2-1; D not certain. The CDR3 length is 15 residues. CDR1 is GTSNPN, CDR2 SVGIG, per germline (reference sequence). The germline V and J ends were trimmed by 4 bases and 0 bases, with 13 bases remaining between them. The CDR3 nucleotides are TGTGCCTGGAAGGTGTGGCGGAGCTCCTACAATGAGCAGTTCTTC. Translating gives CAWKVWRSSYNEQFF. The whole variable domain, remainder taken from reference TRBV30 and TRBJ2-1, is SQTIHQWPATLVQPVGSPLSLECTVEGTSNPNLYWYRQAAGRGLQLLFYSVGIGQISSEVPQNLSASRPQDRQFILSSKKLLLSDSGFYLCAWKVWRSSYNEQFFGPGTRLTVL.

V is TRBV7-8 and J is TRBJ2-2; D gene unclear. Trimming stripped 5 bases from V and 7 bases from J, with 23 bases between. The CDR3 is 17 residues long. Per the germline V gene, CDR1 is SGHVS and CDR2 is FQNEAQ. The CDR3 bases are TGTGCCAGCAGCGCCCGCCCCCCTACCGTGATCGGCGGGGAGCTGTTTTTT. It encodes CASSARPPTVIGGELFF.

The CDR3 is CASSLESAGAETQYF. The CDR3 bases are TGTGCCAGCAGCTTAGAGTCGGCAGGGGCTGAGACCCAGTACTTC. The gene calls are TRBV7-8 and TRBJ2-5; D may be TRBD1 (6 bases). Germline V gives CDR1 SGHVS, CDR2 FQNEAQ. V lost 1 base, J lost 5 bases, and 14 bases lay in between. The CDR3 loop spans 15 amino acids.

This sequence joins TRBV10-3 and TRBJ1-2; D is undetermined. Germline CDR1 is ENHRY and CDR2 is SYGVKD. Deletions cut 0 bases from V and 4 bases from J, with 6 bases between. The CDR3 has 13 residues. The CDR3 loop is CAISESGSYGYTF. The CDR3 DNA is TGTGCCATCAGTGAGTCCGGGTCCTATGGCTACACCTTC.

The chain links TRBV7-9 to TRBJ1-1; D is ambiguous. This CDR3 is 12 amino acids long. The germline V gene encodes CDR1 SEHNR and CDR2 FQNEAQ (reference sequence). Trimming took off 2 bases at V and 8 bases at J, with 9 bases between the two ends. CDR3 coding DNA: TGTGCCAGCAGCTTAATGGCAGGCGAAGCTTTCTTT. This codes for CASSLMAGEAFF.

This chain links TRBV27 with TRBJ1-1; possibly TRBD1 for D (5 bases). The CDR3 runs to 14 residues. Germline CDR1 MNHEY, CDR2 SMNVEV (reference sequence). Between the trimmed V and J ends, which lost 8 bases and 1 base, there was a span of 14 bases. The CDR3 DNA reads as TGTGCCAGCGGGGCGCGGAATCCGAACACTGAAGCTTTCTTT. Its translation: CASGARNPNTEAFF.

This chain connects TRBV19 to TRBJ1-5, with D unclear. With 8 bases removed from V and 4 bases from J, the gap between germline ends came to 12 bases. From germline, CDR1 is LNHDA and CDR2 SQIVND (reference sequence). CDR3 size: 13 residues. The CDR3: CASHSAGNQPQHF. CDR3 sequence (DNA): TGTGCCAGTCACTCCGCGGGTAATCAGCCCCAGCATTTT.